This T cell receptor beta chain was retrieved from a study of blood T cell repertoires in COVID-19. CDR1 MNHEY and CDR2 SVGAGI come from the germline V gene. V dropped 8 bases and J dropped 0 bases, with 8 bases sitting between them. This CDR3 region has 13 residues. Only in-frame clones appear in the TCRdb table, and some are missing; sequencing was by immunoSEQ multiplex PCR. The table has about 180,000 clones, roughly 90% seen once. The TCR comes from a man aged 45 to 65 with acute or convalescent COVID-19. The sample was peripheral blood. The chain links TRBV6-5 to TRBJ2-1, with TRBD1 as a possible D gene (5 bases). CDR3 protein: CASGRGSYNEQFF. CDR3 in DNA: TGTGCCAGCGGAAGGGGCTCCTACAATGAGCAGTTCTTC.